A selection of T cell receptor beta chains follows, all from one sample in a study of blood T cell repertoires in COVID-19. Generated by immunoSEQ multiplex PCR, the TCRdb table keeps only in-frame clones and is missing some. The sample consists of fewer than 350,000 clones, almost 90% of them appearing once. Sequencing was performed on PBMCs or T cells enriched from blood (not recorded which). These receptors originate from a woman under 40 who had been exposed to COVID-19. Each CDR3 is given with its conserved first and last residue. D genes are given only for firm matches. A row's size may be missing; if present it is once, few, many or a size class.

-	TRBD2	TRBJ2-1	TRBV19	TGTGCCAGTAGTATAGGCCGCGGGAGGGGTAATGAGCAGTTCTTC	CASSIGRGRGNEQFF
-	-	TRBJ2-1	TRBV7-6	TGTGCCAGCAGCCCACATAGCGGAGACTTATACAATGAGCAGTTCTTC	CASSPHSGDLYNEQFF
-	TRBD1	TRBJ2-7	TRBV6-5	TGTGCCAGCAGTTACCAGGGGGCGCAAAACGAGCAGTACTTC	CASSYQGAQNEQYF
-	-	TRBJ1-6	TRBV28	TGTGCCACAACAAGCTCCTATAATTCACCCCTCCACTTT	CATTSSYNSPLHF
-	TRBD1	TRBJ2-7	TRBV27	TGTGCCAGCAGTTCAAGTCCCGGGACAGCTGCCTACGAGCAGTACTTC	CASSSSPGTAAYEQYF
-	-	TRBJ2-1	TRBV12-3/TRBV12-4	TGTGCCAGCCTAATATGGAGGGACAATGAGCAGTTCTTC	CASLIWRDNEQFF
few	-	TRBJ1-4	TRBV5-1	TGCGCCAGCAGCTTGCAGGTTGATGAAAAACTGTTTTTT	CASSLQVDEKLFF
-	-	TRBJ2-7	TRBV6-5	TGTGCCAGCAGCCTACTGGCTGGGCCTACCTACGAGCAGTACTTC	CASSLLAGPTYEQYF
-	TRBD1	TRBJ2-7	TRBV18	TGTGCCAGCTCGCCACCAACAGGGGGCGCTTTTTACGAGCAGTACTTC	CASSPPTGGAFYEQYF
-	TRBD1	TRBJ1-1	TRBV28	TGTGCCAGCAGCCATGAGGACAGGGGGTACACTGAAGCTTTCTTT	CASSHEDRGYTEAFF
-	-	TRBJ2-3	TRBV10-2	TGCGCCAGCAGTGAGCCGGGACACTCACTCACAGATACGCAGTATTTT	CASSEPGHSLTDTQYF
-	-	TRBJ1-5	TRBV5-8	TGTGCCAGCAGCCCACGGAGGGATAGCAATCAGCCCCAGCATTTT	CASSPRRDSNQPQHF
-	TRBD1	TRBJ2-7	TRBV6-5	TGTGCCAGCAGTTACGAGACAGGGGCGCCCTACGAGCAGTACTTC	CASSYETGAPYEQYF
few	-	TRBJ1-2	TRBV7-2	TGTGCCAGGGGCGAGGTCCAGGGGAGACACTATGGCTACACCTTC	CARGEVQGRHYGYTF
-	TRBD1	TRBJ2-7	TRBV28	TGTGCCAGCAGAACCCATCCCGGGACAGGGGATTCCGAGCAGTACTTC	CASRTHPGTGDSEQYF
-	TRBD2	TRBJ2-7	TRBV18	TGTGCCAGCTCACCACCGCTTAAGCGGGAGGGCGACGAGCAGTACTTC	CASSPPLKREGDEQYF
-	-	TRBJ2-7	TRBV5-5	TGTGCCAGCAGCTTGACCCCGGCGGGGCAGGGGGCCTACGAGCAGTACTTC	CASSLTPAGQGAYEQYF
-	TRBD2	TRBJ2-6	TRBV28	TGTGCCAGCAGTCCCTCGGGAGCGGGAGCTGGGGCCAACGTCCTGACTTTC	CASSPSGAGAGANVLTF
-	TRBD1	TRBJ1-2	TRBV7-9	TGTGCCAGCAGCTTAGAGGACAGGGAGTATGGCTACACCTTC	CASSLEDREYGYTF
few	-	TRBJ1-1	TRBV19	TGTGCCAGTAGTATTCAGGGTGGGGACACTGAAGCTTTCTTT	CASSIQGGDTEAFF
-	-	TRBJ1-5	TRBV5-1	TGCGCCAGCAGCTTGGGGGTGGGTCCAGGTCAGCCCCAGCATTTT	CASSLGVGPGQPQHF
few	TRBD1	TRBJ1-5	TRBV19	TGTGCCAGTAGTATTTACCCCGCACAGGGGGATAGCAATCAGCCCCAGCATTTT	CASSIYPAQGDSNQPQHF
-	TRBD2	TRBJ2-3	TRBV3-1/TRBV3-2	TGTGCCAGCAGCCTTGGACTAGCGGATACGCAGTATTTT	CASSLGLADTQYF
few	TRBD1	TRBJ1-4	TRBV5-1	TGCGCCAGCAGCACGACGGGACAGGGTAATGAAAAACTGTTTTTT	CASSTTGQGNEKLFF
-	-	TRBJ2-7	TRBV19	TGTGCCAGTAGTATAGGTCGCCCTCTAATATTAAAGGGGTACGAGCAGTACTTC	CASSIGRPLILKGYEQYF
-	-	TRBJ2-7	TRBV2	TGTGCCAGCAGTCGGGAGTACGAGCAGTACTTC	CASSREYEQYF
-	TRBD1	TRBJ2-7	TRBV18	TGTGCCAGCTCACCAACGGACAGGGGGTTCTCCCTCTACGAGCAGTACTTC	CASSPTDRGFSLYEQYF
-	TRBD2	TRBJ2-1	TRBV18	TGTGCCAGCTCACCTCCGGGACTAGCGGGAGAGCAGTTCTTC	CASSPPGLAGEQFF
-	-	TRBJ1-6	TRBV27	TGTGCCAGCAGTTTTAGCCTCTCCTATAATTCACCCCTCCACTTT	CASSFSLSYNSPLHF
-	-	TRBJ2-3	TRBV9	TGTGCCAGCAGCGTAGGGGACATACACACAGATACGCAGTATTTT	CASSVGDIHTDTQYF
-	TRBD1	TRBJ1-2	TRBV3-1/TRBV3-2	TGTGCCAGCAGCCCCTCGGACAGGGGGGGTGGCTACACCTTC	CASSPSDRGGGYTF
-	TRBD1	TRBJ1-4	TRBV6-5	TGTGCCAGCAGTTACTCGGGACAGCTCAATGAAAAACTGTTTTTT	CASSYSGQLNEKLFF
-	-	TRBJ2-7	TRBV4-2	TGTGCCAGCAGCCAAGAATGGATCGGACAATACTCCTACGAGCAGTACTTC	CASSQEWIGQYSYEQYF
-	TRBD2	TRBJ2-7	TRBV14	TGTGCCAGCAGACGGACTAGCGACTCCTACGAGCAGTACTTC	CASRRTSDSYEQYF
-	TRBD1	TRBJ1-5	TRBV28	TGTGCCAGCAGTCCACGACAGGGATGGGAGCCCCAGCATTTT	CASSPRQGWEPQHF
-	TRBD2	TRBJ2-7	TRBV27	TGTGCCAGCAGTTCCGCTAGCGGACATTACTACGAGCAGTACTTC	CASSSASGHYYEQYF
few	TRBD2	TRBJ2-2	TRBV5-1	TGCGCCAGCAGCTCGGCGGGGGTCACCGGGGAGCTGTTTTTT	CASSSAGVTGELFF
once	-	TRBJ1-3	TRBV28	TGTGCCAGCAGTTTGCTACACGGGAGCCCTGGAAACACCATATATTTT	CASSLLHGSPGNTIYF
-	-	TRBJ1-2	TRBV29-1	TGCAGCGTCGCCCGGGATTATGGCTACACCTTC	CSVARDYGYTF
-	TRBD1	TRBJ1-4	TRBV5-4	TGTGCCAGCAGCTTGGAATCACAGGGGAATGAAAAACTGTTTTTT	CASSLESQGNEKLFF
-	TRBD2	TRBJ2-1	TRBV27	TGTGCCAGCAGTCCCCGACTAGCGGGAGGATTAAATGAGCAGTTCTTC	CASSPRLAGGLNEQFF
-	-	TRBJ1-5	TRBV2	TGTGCCAGCAGTGATTGGGGGGTGCAGCCCCAGCATTTT	CASSDWGVQPQHF